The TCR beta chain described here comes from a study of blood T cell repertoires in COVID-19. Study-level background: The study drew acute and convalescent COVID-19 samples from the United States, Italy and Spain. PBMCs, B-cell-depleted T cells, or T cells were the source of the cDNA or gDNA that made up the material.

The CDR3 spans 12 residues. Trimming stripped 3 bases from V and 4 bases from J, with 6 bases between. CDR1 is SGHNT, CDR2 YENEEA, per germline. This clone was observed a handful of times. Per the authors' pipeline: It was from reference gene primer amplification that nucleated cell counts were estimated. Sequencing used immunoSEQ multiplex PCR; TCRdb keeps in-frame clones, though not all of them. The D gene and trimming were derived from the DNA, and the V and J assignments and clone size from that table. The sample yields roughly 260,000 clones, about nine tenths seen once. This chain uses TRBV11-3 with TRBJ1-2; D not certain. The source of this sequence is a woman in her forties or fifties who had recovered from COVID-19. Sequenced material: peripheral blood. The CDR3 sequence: CASSFSGYGYTF. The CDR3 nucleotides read TGTGCCAGCAGCTTCAGCGGCTATGGCTACACCTTC.